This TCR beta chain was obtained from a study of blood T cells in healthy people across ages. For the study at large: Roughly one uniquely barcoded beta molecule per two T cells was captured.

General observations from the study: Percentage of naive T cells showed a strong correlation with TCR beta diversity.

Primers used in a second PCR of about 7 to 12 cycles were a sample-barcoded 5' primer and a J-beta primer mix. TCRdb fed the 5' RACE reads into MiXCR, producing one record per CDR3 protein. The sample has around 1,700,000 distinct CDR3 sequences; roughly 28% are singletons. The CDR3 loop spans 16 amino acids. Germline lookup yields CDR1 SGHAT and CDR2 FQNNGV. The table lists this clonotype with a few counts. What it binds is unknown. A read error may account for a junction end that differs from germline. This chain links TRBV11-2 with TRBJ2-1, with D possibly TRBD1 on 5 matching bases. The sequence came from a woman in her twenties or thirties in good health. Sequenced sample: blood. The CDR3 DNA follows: TGTGCCAGCAGCGCCTGGGGCCCCAGCTCCTACAATGAGCGGTTCTTC. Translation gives CASSAWGPSSYNERFF.